The following is a TCR beta chain sequence with its context. As yet, its antigen is unknown. This sample is drawn from a study of blood T cells in healthy people across ages. Looked up from germline, CDR1 is LGHNA and CDR2 is YSLEER. This CDR3 is 15 amino acids long. It was with a sample-barcoded 5' primer and a J-beta primer mix that a second PCR of roughly 7 to 12 cycles was run. TCRdb reanalysed the 5' RACE reads using MiXCR and keeps one entry per CDR3 protein. The table includes about a million distinct CDR3 sequences, roughly 48% detected once. Whole-study findings and limits: Versus aged donors, long-lived donors had higher diversity and more naive CD4+ cells.

J is TRBJ2-5 and V is TRBV4-3; 10 nucleotides match TRBD2. The DNA matches TRBJ2-7 better at its end, which makes the J call doubtful. The specimen was blood. This sequence originates from a man in his thirties or forties in good health. CDR3 sequence (DNA): TGCGCCAGCAGCCCCCTAGCGGGGGCGAACGGCGAGCAGTACTTC. This sequence encodes CASSPLAGANGEQYF.